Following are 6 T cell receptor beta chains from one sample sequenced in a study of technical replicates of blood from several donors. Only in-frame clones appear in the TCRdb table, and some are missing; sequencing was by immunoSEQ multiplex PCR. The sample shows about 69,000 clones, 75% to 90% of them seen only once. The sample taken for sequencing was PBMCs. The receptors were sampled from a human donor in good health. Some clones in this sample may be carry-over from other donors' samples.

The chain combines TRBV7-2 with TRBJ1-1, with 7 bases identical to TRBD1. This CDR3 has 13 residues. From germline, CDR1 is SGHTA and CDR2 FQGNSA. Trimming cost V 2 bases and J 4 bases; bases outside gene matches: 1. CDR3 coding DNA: TGTGCCAGCAGCTTAACAGGGGCCACTGAAGCTTTCTTT. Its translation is CASSLTGATEAFF.

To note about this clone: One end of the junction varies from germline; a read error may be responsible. The chain's CDR3 is CASSLKAKTGSHF. The CDR3 DNA reads as TGTGCCAGCAGCTTGAAGGCGAAAACAGGGTCCCACTTC. V is TRBV5-4 and J is TRBJ2-5; D may be TRBD1 (6 bases). The length of the CDR3 is 13 residues. The germline CDR1 and CDR2 sequences are SGHNT and YYREEE (reference sequence).

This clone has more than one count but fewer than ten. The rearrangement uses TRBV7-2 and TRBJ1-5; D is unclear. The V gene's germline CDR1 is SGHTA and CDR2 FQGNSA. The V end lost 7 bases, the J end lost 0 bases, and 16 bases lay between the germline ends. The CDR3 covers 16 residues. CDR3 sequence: CASTLASAYSNQPQHF. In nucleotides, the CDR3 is TGTGCCAGCACTCTAGCGTCGGCGTATAGCAATCAGCCCCAGCATTTT. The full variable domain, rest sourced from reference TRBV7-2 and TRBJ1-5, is GAGVSQSPSNKVTEKGKDVELRCDPISGHTALYWYRQSLGQGLEFLIYFQGNSAPDKSGLPSDRFSAERTGGSVSTLTIQRTQQEDSAVYLCASTLASAYSNQPQHFGDGTRLSIL.

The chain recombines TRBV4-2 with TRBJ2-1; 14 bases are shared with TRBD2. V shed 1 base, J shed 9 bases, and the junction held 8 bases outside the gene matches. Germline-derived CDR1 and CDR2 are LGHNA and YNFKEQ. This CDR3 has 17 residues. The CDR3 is CASSQGEGTSGSREQFF. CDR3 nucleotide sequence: TGTGCCAGCAGCCAAGGGGAAGGGACTAGCGGGAGTCGTGAGCAGTTCTTC.

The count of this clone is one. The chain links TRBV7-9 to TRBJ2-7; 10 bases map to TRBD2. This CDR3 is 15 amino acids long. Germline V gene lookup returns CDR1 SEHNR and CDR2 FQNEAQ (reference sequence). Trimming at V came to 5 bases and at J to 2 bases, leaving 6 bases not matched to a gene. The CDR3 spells CASSPLAGATYEQYF. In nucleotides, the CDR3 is TGTGCCAGCAGCCCCCTAGCGGGGGCCACCTACGAGCAGTACTTC.

CDR3 bases: TGTGCCAGCAGTCTAGCGGGAGGCCCGGGAGATACGCAGTATTTT. Translated, it gives CASSLAGGPGDTQYF. This sequence joins TRBV5-4 and TRBJ2-3, with TRBD2 identical over 11 bases. This CDR3 spans 15 amino acids. V lost 5 bases to trimming and J lost 5 bases; unmatched junction nucleotides: 7. Germline loops: CDR1 SGHNT, CDR2 YYREEE (reference sequence).